This T cell receptor (beta chain) originates from a study of T cell clones after liver transplantation. As for the study in general: Standard immunosuppression, with no induction, continued until 12-24 months after transplant. Study results and caveats: Migration into the graft, not deletion, may explain lost graft donor-reactive T cells.

With V trimmed by 5 bases and J by 5 bases, 7 bases remained unmatched. CDR1 is MNHEY and CDR2 is SMNVEV in the germline V gene (reference sequence). CDR3 length: 16 amino acids. This clone is classed as medium-sized. Its target is not known. TCRbeta sequences of proliferating CFSE-low MLR cells were labeled alloreactive. Sequencing was performed with immunoSEQ multiplex PCR; in TCRdb, only in-frame clones are kept and a portion is missing. The sample carries fewer than 2,500 clones, roughly 31% recorded once. The sequencing input was CD8+ T cells from cultured PBMCs. The source of this sequence is a human patient who received a liver transplant. The graft donor may account for some of the T cells. The chain couples TRBV27 to TRBJ2-1, with 12 bases aligning to TRBD2. This CDR3 reads CASSPWTSGTNNEQFF. The DNA for the CDR3 is TGTGCCAGCAGTCCATGGACTAGCGGGACTAACAATGAGCAGTTCTTC.